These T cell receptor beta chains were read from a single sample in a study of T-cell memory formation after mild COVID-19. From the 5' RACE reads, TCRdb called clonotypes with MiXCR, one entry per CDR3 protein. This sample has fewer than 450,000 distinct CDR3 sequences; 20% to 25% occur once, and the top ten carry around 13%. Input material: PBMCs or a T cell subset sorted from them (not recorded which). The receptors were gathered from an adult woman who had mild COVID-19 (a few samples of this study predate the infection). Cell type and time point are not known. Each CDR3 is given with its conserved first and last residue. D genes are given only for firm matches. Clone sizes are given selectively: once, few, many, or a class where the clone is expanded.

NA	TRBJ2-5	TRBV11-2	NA	CASSPREHLLETQYF	TGTGCCAGCAGCCCCCGCGAGCATCTTCTTGAGACCCAGTACTTC
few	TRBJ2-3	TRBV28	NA	CASSPANLWGRSTDTQYF	TGTGCCAGCAGTCCCGCGAACCTTTGGGGACGTAGCACAGATACGCAGTATTTT
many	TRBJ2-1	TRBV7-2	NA	CASSAQRYNEQFF	TGTGCCAGCAGTGCTCAGAGATACAATGAGCAGTTCTTC
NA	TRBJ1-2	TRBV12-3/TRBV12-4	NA	CASSWEGRGYTF	TGTGCCAGCAGTTGGGAGGGTAGGGGCTACACCTTC
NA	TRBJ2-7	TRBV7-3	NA	CASSLMVGDEQYF	TGTGCCAGCAGCTTAATGGTTGGCGACGAGCAGTACTTC
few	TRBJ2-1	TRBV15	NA	CATSRARGVAYNEQFF	TGTGCCACCAGCAGAGCGAGGGGGGTTGCGTACAATGAGCAGTTCTTC
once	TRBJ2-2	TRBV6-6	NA	CASSYEGRGTGELFF	TGTGCCAGCAGTTACGAAGGGCGAGGCACCGGGGAGCTGTTTTTT
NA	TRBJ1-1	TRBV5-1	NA	CASSLTLRTVNTEAFF	TGCGCCAGCAGCCTAACGCTCAGGACGGTGAACACTGAAGCTTTCTTT
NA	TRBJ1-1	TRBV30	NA	CAWSRRVGTEAFF	TGTGCCTGGAGTCGTAGGGTAGGCACTGAAGCTTTCTTT
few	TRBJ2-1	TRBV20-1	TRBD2	CSAARGGQKDEQFF	TGCAGTGCGGCCCGGGGGGGCCAAAAGGATGAGCAGTTCTTC
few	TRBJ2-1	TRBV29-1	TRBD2	CSVAGLTSGRVDEQFF	TGCAGCGTTGCGGGTTTGACTAGCGGGAGGGTAGATGAGCAGTTCTTC
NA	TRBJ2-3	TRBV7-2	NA	CASSLRRATDTQYF	TGTGCCAGCAGCCTCAGGAGGGCCACAGATACGCAGTATTTT
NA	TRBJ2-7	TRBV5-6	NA	CASSLGPESYEQYF	TGTGCCAGCAGCTTGGGGCCGGAGTCCTACGAGCAGTACTTC
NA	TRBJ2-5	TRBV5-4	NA	CASSLKGRETQYF	TGTGCCAGCAGCTTGAAGGGGCGAGAGACCCAGTACTTC
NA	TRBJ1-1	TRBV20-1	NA	CSARDQGWEAFF	TGCAGTGCTAGAGATCAAGGTTGGGAAGCTTTCTTT
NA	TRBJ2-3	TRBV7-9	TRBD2	CASSDSGVGTDTQYF	TGTGCCAGCAGTGATAGCGGGGTTGGCACAGATACGCAGTATTTT
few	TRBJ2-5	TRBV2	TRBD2	CASVGLAVFQETQYF	TGTGCCAGCGTCGGACTAGCGGTTTTCCAAGAGACCCAGTACTTC
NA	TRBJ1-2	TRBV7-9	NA	CASSLAGPGYGYTF	TGTGCCAGCAGCTTAGCGGGACCTGGGTATGGCTACACCTTC
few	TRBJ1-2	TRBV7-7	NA	CASSPKSPAGGLNYGYTF	TGTGCCAGCAGCCCCAAAAGCCCAGCAGGCGGTCTTAACTATGGCTACACCTTC
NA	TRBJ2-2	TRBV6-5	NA	CASSYSLGSTTGELFF	TGTGCCAGCAGTTACTCGTTGGGCAGCACCACCGGGGAGCTGTTTTTT
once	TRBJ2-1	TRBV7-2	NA	CASSLEAARLFF	TGTGCCAGCAGCTTAGAGGCAGCGCGCCTGTTCTTC
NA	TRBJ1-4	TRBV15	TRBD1	CATSGVGQGGLANEKLFF	TGTGCCACCAGCGGCGTAGGACAGGGAGGTTTAGCTAATGAAAAACTGTTTTTT
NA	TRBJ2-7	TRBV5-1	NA	CASSLASDPAYEQYF	TGCGCCAGCAGCTTGGCCTCGGACCCTGCCTACGAGCAGTACTTC
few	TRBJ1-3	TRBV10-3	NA	CAIRKLTGPGNTIYF	TGTGCCATCAGGAAACTAACAGGGCCTGGAAACACCATATATTTT
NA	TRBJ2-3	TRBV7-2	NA	CASSPLGMADTQYF	TGTGCCAGCAGCCCCTTGGGGATGGCAGATACGCAGTATTTT
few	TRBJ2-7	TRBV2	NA	CASSGFEQYF	TGTGCCAGCAGTGGCTTCGAGCAGTACTTC
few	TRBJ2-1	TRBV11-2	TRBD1	CASSQRPGTGFGEQFF	TGTGCCAGCAGCCAGCGCCCGGGGACAGGGTTTGGCGAGCAGTTCTTC
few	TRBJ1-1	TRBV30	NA	CAWMATRYTEAFF	TGTGCCTGGATGGCCACGCGGTACACTGAAGCTTTCTTT
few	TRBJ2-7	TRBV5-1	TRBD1	CASSLTPTGAYEQYF	TGCGCCAGCAGCCTGACCCCCACAGGGGCCTACGAGCAGTACTTC
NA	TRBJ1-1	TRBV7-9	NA	CASSLVYEAFF	TGTGCCAGCAGCTTAGTATATGAAGCTTTCTTT
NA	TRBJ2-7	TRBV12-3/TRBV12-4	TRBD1	CASSFGQGAGYEQYF	TGTGCCAGCAGTTTCGGACAGGGGGCAGGTTACGAGCAGTACTTC
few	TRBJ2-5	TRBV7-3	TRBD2	CASSLASGDVAQYF	TGTGCCAGCAGCTTAGCTAGCGGGGACGTGGCCCAGTACTTC
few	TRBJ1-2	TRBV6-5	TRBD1	CASSRQGGMLNYGYTF	TGTGCCAGCAGCCGACAAGGGGGCATGTTGAACTATGGCTACACCTTC
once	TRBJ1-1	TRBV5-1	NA	CASSLAQRDTEAFF	TGCGCCAGCAGCTTGGCCCAGAGGGACACTGAAGCTTTCTTT
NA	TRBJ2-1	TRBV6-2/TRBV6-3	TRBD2	CASSVLAGGYNEQFF	TGTGCCAGCAGTGTCCTAGCGGGAGGGTACAATGAGCAGTTCTTC
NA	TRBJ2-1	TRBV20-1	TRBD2	CSARGLLAGGFNEQFF	TGCAGTGCTAGAGGTCTTCTAGCGGGAGGGTTCAATGAGCAGTTCTTC
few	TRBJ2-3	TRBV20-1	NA	CSASRGLGTDTQYF	TGCAGTGCTAGTCGGGGTTTGGGCACAGATACGCAGTATTTT
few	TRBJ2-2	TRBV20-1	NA	CSASKAANTGELFF	TGCAGTGCTAGTAAGGCAGCGAACACCGGGGAGCTGTTTTTT
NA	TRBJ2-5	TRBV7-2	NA	CASKILEGSETQYF	TGTGCCAGCAAGATACTAGAGGGCTCGGAGACCCAGTACTTC
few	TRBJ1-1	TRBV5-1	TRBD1	CASRIQGGPTEAFF	TGCGCCAGTCGCATTCAGGGGGGTCCCACTGAAGCTTTCTTT
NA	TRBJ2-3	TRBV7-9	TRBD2	CASSLGLAGGPADTQYF	TGTGCCAGCAGCTTAGGACTAGCGGGAGGGCCTGCAGATACGCAGTATTTT
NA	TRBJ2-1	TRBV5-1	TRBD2	CASSLDGTSVDEQFF	TGCGCCAGCAGCTTGGATGGGACTAGCGTCGATGAGCAGTTCTTC
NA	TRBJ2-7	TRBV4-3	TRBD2	CASSQRGSPGLAEKAYEQYF	TGCGCCAGCAGCCAACGGGGAAGTCCGGGACTAGCGGAGAAGGCCTACGAGCAGTACTTC
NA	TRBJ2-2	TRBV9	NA	CASSFYRLGGELFF	TGTGCCAGCAGCTTCTATCGACTTGGCGGGGAGCTGTTTTTT
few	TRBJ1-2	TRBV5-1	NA	CASSLAAGPTNYGYTF	TGCGCCAGCAGCTTGGCGGCCGGGCCCACTAACTATGGCTACACCTTC
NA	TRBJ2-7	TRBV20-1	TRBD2	CSAPEGSGLGGYEQYF	TGCAGTGCCCCTGAGGGGTCGGGACTAGGGGGCTACGAGCAGTACTTC
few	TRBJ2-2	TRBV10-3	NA	CAISERQGNTGELFF	TGTGCCATCAGTGAGAGGCAGGGTAACACCGGGGAGCTGTTTTTT
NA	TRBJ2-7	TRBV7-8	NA	CASSLGGGVISYEQYF	TGTGCCAGCAGCTTAGGGGGCGGGGTGATCTCCTACGAGCAGTACTTC
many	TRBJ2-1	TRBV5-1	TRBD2	CASSLELAGGSNEQFF	TGCGCCAGCAGCTTGGAACTAGCGGGAGGTTCCAATGAGCAGTTCTTC
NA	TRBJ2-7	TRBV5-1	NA	CASSLGTQSSYEQYF	TGCGCCAGCAGCTTGGGGACACAAAGCTCCTACGAGCAGTACTTC
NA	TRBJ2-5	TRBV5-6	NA	CASSQIGVRETQYF	TGTGCCAGCAGCCAAATCGGGGTGCGAGAGACCCAGTACTTC
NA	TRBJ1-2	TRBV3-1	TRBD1	CASSETGGRYGYTF	TGTGCCAGCAGCGAAACAGGGGGCCGCTATGGCTACACCTTC
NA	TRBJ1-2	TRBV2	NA	CASSYLQNGYTF	TGTGCCAGCAGTTATTTACAGAATGGCTACACCTTC
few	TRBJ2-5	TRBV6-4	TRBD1	CASRDSYVRTQYF	TGTGCCAGCCGGGACAGTTACGTTAGGACCCAGTACTTC
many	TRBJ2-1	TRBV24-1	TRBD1	CATNSGTGFDEQFF	TGTGCCACCAACTCCGGGACAGGGTTCGATGAGCAGTTCTTC
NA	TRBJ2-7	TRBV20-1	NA	CSALLLYEQYF	TGCAGTGCTCTACTCTTGTACGAGCAGTACTTC
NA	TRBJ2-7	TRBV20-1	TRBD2	CSAPSTSASYEQYF	TGCAGTGCTCCTTCGACTAGCGCCAGTTACGAGCAGTACTTC
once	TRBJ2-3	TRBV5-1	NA	CASSLTPAVPSTDTQYF	TGCGCCAGCAGCTTGACCCCTGCGGTCCCTAGCACAGATACGCAGTATTTT
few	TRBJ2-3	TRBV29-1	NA	CSVEDRVVNTDTQYF	TGCAGCGTTGAAGATAGGGTGGTGAACACAGATACGCAGTATTTT
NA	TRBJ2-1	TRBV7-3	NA	CASSSYNGWQFF	TGTGCCAGCAGCTCGTACAATGGTTGGCAGTTCTTC